Listed below are T cell receptor beta chains from one sample, sequenced in a study of cytomegalovirus exposure and HLA in healthy donors. Assay used: immunoSEQ multiplex PCR; TCRdb lists only in-frame clones, some missing. The repertoire has some 120,000 clones, around 80% of them found once; the top ten carry less than 3.5%. Sample: PBMCs. The receptors here all came from a female donor in good health and CMV-seronegative. Each CDR3 is given with its conserved first and last residue. The D gene is left open where the match is weak. A clone size is listed for some rows: how often the clone was seen (once, few, many), or a class if it is expanded.

J: TRBJ1-2; size: -; V: TRBV7-2; D: -; CDR3: CASSITPATGYTF; DNA: TGTGCCAGCAGTATAACCCCAGCGACCGGCTACACCTTC
J: TRBJ1-1; size: -; V: TRBV2; D: -; CDR3: CASSGGMNTEAFF; DNA: TGTGCCAGCAGTGGGGGCATGAACACTGAAGCTTTCTTT
J: TRBJ2-5; size: -; V: TRBV7-9; D: TRBD2; CDR3: CASSLFRLAGGYQETQYF; DNA: TGTGCCAGCAGCTTATTTCGACTAGCGGGGGGATACCAAGAGACCCAGTACTTC
J: TRBJ2-2; size: once; V: TRBV9; D: -; CDR3: CASTVGEAGLLNTGELFF; DNA: TGTGCCAGCACCGTCGGGGAGGCGGGGCTTTTGAACACCGGGGAGCTGTTTTTT
J: TRBJ1-6; size: -; V: TRBV19; D: -; CDR3: CASSIERDNSPLHF; DNA: TGTGCCAGTAGTATCGAGCGGGATAATTCACCCCTCCACTTT
J: TRBJ2-1; size: -; V: TRBV7-6; D: TRBD2; CDR3: CASSRPKRGGGDEQFF; DNA: TGTGCCAGCAGCCGGCCCAAGCGGGGGGGCGGGGATGAGCAGTTCTTC
J: TRBJ2-7; size: -; V: TRBV5-4; D: -; CDR3: CASSLRGDSSYEQYF; DNA: TGTGCCAGCAGCCTACGAGGCGATAGCTCCTACGAGCAGTACTTC
J: TRBJ1-6; size: -; V: TRBV13; D: TRBD1; CDR3: CASSLRDRVSPLHF; DNA: TGTGCCAGCAGCTTAAGGGACAGGGTATCACCCCTCCACTTT
J: TRBJ2-5; size: -; V: TRBV7-4; D: -; CDR3: CASSRNRETLQETQYF; DNA: TGTGCCAGCAGCAGGAACAGGGAAACACTCCAAGAGACCCAGTACTTC
J: TRBJ2-3; size: -; V: TRBV7-3; D: -; CDR3: CASSLTSSSTDTQYF; DNA: TGTGCCAGCAGCTTAACGTCTTCTAGCACAGATACGCAGTATTTT
J: TRBJ1-4; size: -; V: TRBV7-9; D: -; CDR3: CASSLQVSSSNEKLFF; DNA: TGTGCCAGCAGCTTACAGGTGTCCAGCAGTAATGAAAAACTGTTTTTT
J: TRBJ1-3; size: few; V: TRBV6-1; D: -; CDR3: CASSEGGSVGNTIYF; DNA: TGTGCCAGCAGTGAAGGAGGGTCCGTTGGAAACACCATATATTTT
J: TRBJ2-5; size: -; V: TRBV7-9; D: TRBD2; CDR3: CSSSLETGGAGETQYF; DNA: TGTTCCAGCAGCTTAGAGACCGGGGGGGCCGGGGAGACCCAGTACTTC
J: TRBJ2-2; size: -; V: TRBV2; D: TRBD1; CDR3: CASSADRAGTGELFF; DNA: TGTGCCAGCAGTGCTGACAGGGCGGGCACCGGGGAGCTGTTTTTT
J: TRBJ2-7; size: few; V: TRBV23-1; D: TRBD1; CDR3: CASSQRQGSYEQYF; DNA: TGCGCCAGCAGTCAGAGACAGGGTTCCTACGAGCAGTACTTC
J: TRBJ1-4; size: once; V: TRBV29-1; D: TRBD1; CDR3: CSVEEYRGLRLNEKLFF; DNA: TGCAGCGTTGAAGAATACAGGGGGCTAAGACTTAATGAAAAACTGTTTTTT
J: TRBJ2-2; size: -; V: TRBV27; D: -; CDR3: CASSLSGTGELFF; DNA: TGTGCCAGCAGTTTGTCAGGGACCGGGGAGCTGTTTTTT
J: TRBJ2-7; size: -; V: TRBV7-6; D: TRBD1; CDR3: CASATRGSYEQYF; DNA: TGTGCCAGCGCTACCAGGGGGAGCTACGAGCAGTACTTC
J: TRBJ2-2; size: -; V: TRBV7-2; D: -; CDR3: CASSLLAGELFF; DNA: TGTGCCAGCAGCTTGTTAGCCGGGGAGCTGTTTTTT
J: TRBJ1-6; size: few; V: TRBV6-1; D: -; CDR3: CASSEEGGSSSSPLHF; DNA: TGTGCCAGCAGTGAAGAGGGAGGGTCGAGTAGTTCACCCCTCCACTTT
J: TRBJ1-3; size: once; V: TRBV10-3; D: -; CDR3: CAISQGNTVYF; DNA: TGTGCCATCAGTCAGGGAAACACCGTATATTTT
J: TRBJ2-2; size: -; V: TRBV30; D: TRBD1; CDR3: CACEQGARIMRAGELFF; DNA: TGTGCCTGTGAACAGGGGGCGCGGATTATGCGAGCCGGGGAGCTGTTTTTT
J: TRBJ1-2; size: -; V: TRBV5-1; D: -; CDR3: CASSLGHVETYGYTF; DNA: TGCGCCAGCAGCTTGGGACACGTAGAAACCTATGGCTACACCTTC
J: TRBJ2-3; size: -; V: TRBV10-1; D: TRBD2; CDR3: CASSGTSGAGTDTQYF; DNA: TGCGCCAGCAGCGGGACTAGCGGGGCGGGCACAGATACGCAGTATTTT
J: TRBJ2-5; size: -; V: TRBV5-6; D: -; CDR3: CASSNWGGAPETQYF; DNA: TGTGCCAGCAGCAACTGGGGGGGGGCCCCGGAGACCCAGTACTTC
J: TRBJ2-5; size: once; V: TRBV6-1; D: TRBD1; CDR3: CASRGDRFGTQYF; DNA: TGTGCCAGCAGAGGGGACAGGTTCGGGACCCAGTACTTC
J: TRBJ2-7; size: few; V: TRBV4-1; D: -; CDR3: CASSQDRARTTWEQYF; DNA: TGCGCCAGCAGCCAAGATCGAGCGCGAACTACTTGGGAGCAGTACTTC
J: TRBJ1-2; size: -; V: TRBV5-1; D: -; CDR3: CASSPLVSFSYGYTF; DNA: TGCGCCAGCAGCCCACTGGTATCGTTTAGTTATGGCTACACCTTC
J: TRBJ2-1; size: -; V: TRBV2; D: -; CDR3: CASMSGSQQFF; DNA: TGTGCCAGCATGTCGGGGTCCCAGCAGTTCTTC
J: TRBJ1-1; size: -; V: TRBV2; D: -; CDR3: CASRQGAGNTEAFF; DNA: TGTGCCAGCAGACAGGGTGCCGGGAACACTGAAGCTTTCTTT
J: TRBJ2-7; size: -; V: TRBV27; D: TRBD2; CDR3: CASSLSLAGAFYEQYF; DNA: TGTGCCAGCAGTTTGAGCCTAGCGGGGGCTTTCTACGAGCAGTACTTC
J: TRBJ2-3; size: -; V: TRBV19; D: TRBD2; CDR3: CASSMPRGTDTQYF; DNA: TGTGCCAGTAGTATGCCGCGGGGGACAGATACGCAGTATTTT
J: TRBJ2-7; size: -; V: TRBV5-1; D: TRBD2; CDR3: CASSLDGGEGLEQYF; DNA: TGCGCCAGCAGCTTGGATGGGGGGGAAGGACTCGAGCAGTACTTC
J: TRBJ2-5; size: -; V: TRBV11-2; D: -; CDR3: CASSLGAGARVKETQYF; DNA: TGTGCCAGCAGCTTAGGGGCGGGCGCGCGCGTTAAAGAGACCCAGTACTTC
J: TRBJ2-7; size: -; V: TRBV5-1; D: -; CDR3: CASSLGDSVSYEQYF; DNA: TGCGCCAGCAGCTTGGGGGACTCCGTCTCCTACGAGCAGTACTTC
J: TRBJ2-4; size: -; V: TRBV6-4; D: TRBD1; CDR3: CASTQDRGNSGAKNIQYF; DNA: TGTGCCAGCACTCAGGACAGGGGTAATTCGGGAGCCAAAAACATTCAGTACTTC
J: TRBJ1-2; size: -; V: TRBV14; D: TRBD1; CDR3: CASSRGQGGMGYTF; DNA: TGTGCCAGCAGCCGGGGACAGGGTGGTATGGGCTACACCTTC
J: TRBJ2-5; size: -; V: TRBV7-8; D: TRBD2; CDR3: CASSLRKLAGTGLRETQYF; DNA: TGTGCCAGCAGCTTAAGGAAGTTAGCGGGTACAGGCCTTAGGGAGACCCAGTACTTC
J: TRBJ2-5; size: -; V: TRBV10-1; D: TRBD1; CDR3: CASSATTGQRETQYF; DNA: TGCGCCAGCAGCGCGACGACAGGGCAACGAGAGACCCAGTACTTC
J: TRBJ2-5; size: -; V: TRBV19; D: -; CDR3: CASSIIEPDWETQYF; DNA: TGTGCCAGTAGTATTATAGAACCCGATTGGGAGACCCAGTACTTC
J: TRBJ1-1; size: few; V: TRBV5-1; D: -; CDR3: CASSIAGGGGTEAFF; DNA: TGCGCCAGCAGCATCGCGGGGGGGGGCGGTACTGAAGCTTTCTTT
J: TRBJ2-5; size: -; V: TRBV4-2; D: TRBD2; CDR3: CASSRTSGGSTQETQYF; DNA: TGTGCCAGCAGCCGGACTAGCGGGGGGTCCACCCAAGAGACCCAGTACTTC
J: TRBJ2-7; size: -; V: TRBV6-1; D: TRBD2; CDR3: CASSQRGASYEQYF; DNA: TGTGCCAGCAGCCAGCGGGGGGCCTCCTACGAGCAGTACTTC
J: TRBJ2-1; size: -; V: TRBV27; D: TRBD2; CDR3: CASSLGSGANNEQFF; DNA: TGTGCCAGCAGTTTAGGTAGCGGGGCAAACAATGAGCAGTTCTTC